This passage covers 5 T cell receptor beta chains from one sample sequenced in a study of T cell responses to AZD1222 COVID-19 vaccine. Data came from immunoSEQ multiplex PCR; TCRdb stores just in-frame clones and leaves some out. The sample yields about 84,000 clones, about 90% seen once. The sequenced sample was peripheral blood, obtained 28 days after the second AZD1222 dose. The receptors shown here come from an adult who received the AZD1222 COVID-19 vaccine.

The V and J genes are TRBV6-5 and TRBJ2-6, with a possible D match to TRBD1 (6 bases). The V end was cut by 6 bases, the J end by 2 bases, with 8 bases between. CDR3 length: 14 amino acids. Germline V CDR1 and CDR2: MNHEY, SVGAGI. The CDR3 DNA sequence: TGTGCCAGCAGCTCAGGGGCTGGGGCCAACGTCCTGACTTTC. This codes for CASSSGAGANVLTF.

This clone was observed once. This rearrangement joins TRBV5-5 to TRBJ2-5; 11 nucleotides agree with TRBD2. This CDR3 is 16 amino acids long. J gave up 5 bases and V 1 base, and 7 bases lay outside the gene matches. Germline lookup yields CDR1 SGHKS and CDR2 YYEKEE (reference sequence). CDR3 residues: CASSLLAGGLGETQYF. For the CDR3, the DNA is TGTGCCAGCAGCTTGCTAGCGGGAGGATTGGGGGAGACCCAGTACTTC.

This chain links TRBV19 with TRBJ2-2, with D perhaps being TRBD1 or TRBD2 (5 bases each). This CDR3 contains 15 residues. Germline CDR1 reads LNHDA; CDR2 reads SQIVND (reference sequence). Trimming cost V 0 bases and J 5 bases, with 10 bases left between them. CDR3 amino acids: CASSIEGVRTGELFF. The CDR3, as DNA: TGTGCCAGTAGTATAGAGGGGGTTCGAACCGGGGAGCTGTTTTTT.

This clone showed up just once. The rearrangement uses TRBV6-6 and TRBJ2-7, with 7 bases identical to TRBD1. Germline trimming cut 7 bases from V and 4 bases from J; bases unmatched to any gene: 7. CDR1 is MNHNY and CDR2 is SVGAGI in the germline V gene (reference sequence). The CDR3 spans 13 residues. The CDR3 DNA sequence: TGTGCCAGCACCCTGACAGGGTGGTACGAGCAGTACTTC. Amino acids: CASTLTGWYEQYF.

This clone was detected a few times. CDR3 sequence: CASSSSTHYGYTF. DNA of the CDR3: TGTGCCAGCAGTTCAAGTACTCACTATGGCTACACCTTC. The chain combines TRBV27 with TRBJ1-2; D uncertain. The V end lost 4 bases, the J end lost 3 bases, and 9 bases lay between the germline ends. The CDR3 extends over 13 amino acids. Germline V gene data show CDR1 as MNHEY and CDR2 as SMNVEV (reference sequence).